The 5 T cell receptor beta chains reported below all come from one sample, sequenced in a study of T cells in Graves' hyperthyroidism and ophthalmopathy. TCR beta CDR3 regions were amplified from RNA. The HTBI primer set served for first-round RT-PCR of the TCR CDR3. Via MiXCR, TCRdb re-called the multiplex PCR reads, giving one row per CDR3 protein. The table shows under 550,000 distinct CDR3 sequences, with about 13% occurring only once. The sample consisted of blood. Receptors originate from a woman aged 18 to 35 with Graves' hyperthyroidism.

This clonotype came up many times. The J gene is TRBJ1-5, the V gene TRBV19; D is undetermined. Trimming took off 7 bases at V and 3 bases at J, with 13 bases between the two ends. The germline V gene encodes CDR1 LNHDA and CDR2 SQIVND (reference sequence). The CDR3 length is 14 residues. CDR3 in DNA: TGTGCCAGTACTCCTCGGCAGGCCAATCAGCCCCAGCATTTT. Its translation is CASTPRQANQPQHF.

The table lists this clonotype with many counts. J is TRBJ2-3 and V is TRBV12-3 or TRBV12-4, with 13 bases that match TRBD2. V trimming: 5 bases; J trimming: 4 bases; junction bases outside the gene matches: 9. CDR3 length: 17 residues. For the CDR3, the DNA is TGTGCCAGCAGTCCCTCACTAGCGGGAGGGCCCCCAGATACGCAGTATTTT. It translates to CASSPSLAGGPPDTQYF.

This clonotype was picked up a small number of times. This chain connects TRBV9 to TRBJ2-5, with D perhaps TRBD2 (5 bases). V was cut by 0 bases and J by 5 bases, with 11 bases left in between. CDR1 is SGDLS and CDR2 is YYNGEE in the germline V gene. The length of the CDR3 is 14 residues. The CDR3 bases are TGTGCCAGCAGCGTAGAACCGGGAAAGGAGACCCAGTACTTC. This sequence encodes CASSVEPGKETQYF.

This clonotype was observed many times. This chain connects TRBV6-1 to TRBJ2-7; D tentatively reads TRBD1 or TRBD2 (5 bases each). CDR3 length equals 15 residues. V was pared by 5 bases and J by 0 bases, with 14 bases between. Germline V CDR1 and CDR2: MNHNS, SASEGT. CDR3 DNA sequence: TGTGCCAGCAGTCCGGGCCGGGACCGCTCCTACGAGCAGTACTTC. Encoded protein: CASSPGRDRSYEQYF.

This clonotype was seen a handful of times. This chain uses TRBV19 with TRBJ2-1, with TRBD1 matching over 8 bases. The CDR3 covers 14 residues. The germline gives CDR1 LNHDA, CDR2 SQIVND (reference sequence). V lost 6 bases to trimming and J lost 3 bases; unmatched junction nucleotides: 4. This CDR3 is CASSSGQVYNEQFF. As DNA, the CDR3 is TGTGCCAGTAGCTCGGGACAGGTCTACAATGAGCAGTTCTTC. Full variable domain (missing parts from reference TRBV19 and TRBJ2-1): DGGITQSPKYLFRKEGQNVTLSCEQNLNHDAMYWYRQDPGQGLRLIYYSQIVNDFQKGDIAEGYSVSREKKESFPLTVTSAQKNPTAFYLCASSSGQVYNEQFFGPGTRLTVL.